This T cell receptor beta chain came from a study of blood T cell repertoires in COVID-19. Study-wide context: COVID-19 samples from acute and convalescent phases originated in the United States, Italy and Spain.

Profiling relied on immunoSEQ multiplex PCR, and the TCRdb table lists in-frame clones only, not all of them. The sample yields roughly 380,000 clones, approximately 90% seen once. Germline values: CDR1 SGHRS, CDR2 YFSETQ. The junction had 10 bases not matched to a gene; V was cut back by 2 bases and J by 5 bases. The CDR3 spans 15 residues. The material sequenced was peripheral blood. V gene TRBV5-1 combines with J gene TRBJ2-7; 7 bases match TRBD1. The receptor comes from an older woman with COVID-19, enrolled during active disease. DNA of the CDR3: TGCGCCAGCAGCTTAGGGACAGCTCCTATTAACGAGCAGTACTTC. It is translated as CASSLGTAPINEQYF.